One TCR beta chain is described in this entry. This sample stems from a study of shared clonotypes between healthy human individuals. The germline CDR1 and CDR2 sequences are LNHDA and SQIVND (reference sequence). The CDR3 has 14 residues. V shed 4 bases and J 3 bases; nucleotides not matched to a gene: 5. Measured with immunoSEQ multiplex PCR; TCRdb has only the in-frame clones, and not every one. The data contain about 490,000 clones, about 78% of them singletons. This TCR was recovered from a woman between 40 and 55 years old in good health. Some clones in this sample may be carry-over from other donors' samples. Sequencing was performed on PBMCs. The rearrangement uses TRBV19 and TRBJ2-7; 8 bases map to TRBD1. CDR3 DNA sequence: TGTGCCAGTAGTACCCAGGACAGGGACTACGAGCAGTACTTC. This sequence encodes CASSTQDRDYEQYF.